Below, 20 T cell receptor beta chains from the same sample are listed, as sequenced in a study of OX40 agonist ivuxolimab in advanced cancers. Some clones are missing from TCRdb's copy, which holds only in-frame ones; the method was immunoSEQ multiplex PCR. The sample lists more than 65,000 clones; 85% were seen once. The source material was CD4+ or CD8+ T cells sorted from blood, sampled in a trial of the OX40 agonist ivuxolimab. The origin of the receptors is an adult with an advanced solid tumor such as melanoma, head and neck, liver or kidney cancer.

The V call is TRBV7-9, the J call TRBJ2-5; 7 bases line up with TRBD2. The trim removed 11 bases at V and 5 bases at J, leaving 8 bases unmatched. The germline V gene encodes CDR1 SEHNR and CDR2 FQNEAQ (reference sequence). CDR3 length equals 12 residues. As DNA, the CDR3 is TGTGCCGGCCGGGGGGTTGGTGAGACCCAGTACTTC. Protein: CAGRGVGETQYF.

The DNA for the CDR3 is TGTGCCAGCAGTTACGGGCTCTCTGGGGCCAACGTCCTGACTTTC. The encoded protein is CASSYGLSGANVLTF. The chain has TRBV6-6 and TRBJ2-6; no firm D call. The CDR3 extends over 15 amino acids. V gave up 2 bases and J gave up 0 bases, with 5 bases separating them. Germline V CDR1 and CDR2: MNHNY, SVGAGI (reference sequence).

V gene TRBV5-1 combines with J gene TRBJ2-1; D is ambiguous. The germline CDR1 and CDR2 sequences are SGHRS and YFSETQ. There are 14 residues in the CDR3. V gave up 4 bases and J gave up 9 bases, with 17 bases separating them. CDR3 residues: CASSTQQGSGEQFF. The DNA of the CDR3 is TGCGCCAGCAGCACACAACAAGGGTCCGGTGAGCAGTTCTTC.

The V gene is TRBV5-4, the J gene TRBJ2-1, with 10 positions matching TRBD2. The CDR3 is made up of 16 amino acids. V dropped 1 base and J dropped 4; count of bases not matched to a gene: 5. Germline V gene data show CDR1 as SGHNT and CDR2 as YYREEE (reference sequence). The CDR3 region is CASSLTSGKGYNEQFF. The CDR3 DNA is TGTGCCAGCAGCTTGACTAGCGGGAAAGGATACAATGAGCAGTTCTTC.

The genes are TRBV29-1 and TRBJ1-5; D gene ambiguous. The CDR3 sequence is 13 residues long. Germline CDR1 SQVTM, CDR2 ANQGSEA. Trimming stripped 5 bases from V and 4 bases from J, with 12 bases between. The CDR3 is CSVNTERNQPQHF. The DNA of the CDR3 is TGCAGCGTTAACACAGAGAGGAATCAGCCCCAGCATTTT.

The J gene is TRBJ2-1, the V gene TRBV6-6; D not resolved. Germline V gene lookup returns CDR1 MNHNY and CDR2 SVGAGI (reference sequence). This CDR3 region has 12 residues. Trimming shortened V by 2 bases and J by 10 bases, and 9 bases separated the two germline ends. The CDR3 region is CASSYPGLEQFF. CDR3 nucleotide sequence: TGTGCCAGCAGTTACCCCGGGTTGGAGCAGTTCTTC.

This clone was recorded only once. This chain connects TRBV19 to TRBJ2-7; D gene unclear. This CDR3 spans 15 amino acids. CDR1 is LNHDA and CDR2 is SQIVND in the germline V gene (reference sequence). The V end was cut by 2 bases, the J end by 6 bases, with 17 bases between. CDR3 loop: CASSIPLAGSREQYF. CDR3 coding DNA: TGTGCCAGTAGTATACCCCTGGCCGGGTCTCGCGAGCAGTACTTC.

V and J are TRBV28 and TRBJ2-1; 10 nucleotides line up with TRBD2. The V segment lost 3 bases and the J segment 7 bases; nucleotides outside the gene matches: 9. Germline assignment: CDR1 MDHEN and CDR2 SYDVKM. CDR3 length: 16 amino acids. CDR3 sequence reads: CASSLGSGTSENEQFF. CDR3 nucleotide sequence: TGTGCCAGCAGTTTGGGCAGTGGGACTAGCGAAAATGAGCAGTTCTTC.

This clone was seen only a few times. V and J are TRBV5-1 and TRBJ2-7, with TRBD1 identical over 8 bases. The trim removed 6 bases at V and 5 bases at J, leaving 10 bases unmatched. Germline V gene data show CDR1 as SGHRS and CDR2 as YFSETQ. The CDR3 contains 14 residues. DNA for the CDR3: TGCGCCAGCACCCAGGGGGCTCAGCTAGACGAGCAGTACTTC. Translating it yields CASTQGAQLDEQYF.

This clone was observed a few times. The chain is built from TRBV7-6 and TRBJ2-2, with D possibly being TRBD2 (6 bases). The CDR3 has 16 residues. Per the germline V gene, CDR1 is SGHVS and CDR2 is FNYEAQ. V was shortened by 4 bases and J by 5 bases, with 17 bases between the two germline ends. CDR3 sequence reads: CASSSSAGMGTGELFF. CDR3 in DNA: TGTGCCAGCAGCTCCTCTGCGGGAATGGGGACCGGGGAGCTGTTTTTT.

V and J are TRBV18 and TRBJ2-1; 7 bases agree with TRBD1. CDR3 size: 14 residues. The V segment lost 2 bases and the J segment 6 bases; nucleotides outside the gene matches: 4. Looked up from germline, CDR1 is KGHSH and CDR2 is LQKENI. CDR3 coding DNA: TGTGCCAGCTCACCAGGGGGACAGATCAATGAGCAGTTCTTC. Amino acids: CASSPGGQINEQFF.

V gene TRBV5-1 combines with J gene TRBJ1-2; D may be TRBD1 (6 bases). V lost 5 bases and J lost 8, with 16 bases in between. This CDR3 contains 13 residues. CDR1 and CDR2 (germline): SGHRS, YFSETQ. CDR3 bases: TGCGCCAGCAGATCAACAGGGAGTAGGGGCTACACCTTC. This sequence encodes CASRSTGSRGYTF.

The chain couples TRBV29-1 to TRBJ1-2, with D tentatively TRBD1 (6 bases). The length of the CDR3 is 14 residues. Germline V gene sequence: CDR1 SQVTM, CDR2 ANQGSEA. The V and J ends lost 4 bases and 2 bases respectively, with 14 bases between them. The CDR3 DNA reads TGCAGCGTTGCTCAGGGGATGTCGAACTATGGCTACACCTTC. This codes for CSVAQGMSNYGYTF.

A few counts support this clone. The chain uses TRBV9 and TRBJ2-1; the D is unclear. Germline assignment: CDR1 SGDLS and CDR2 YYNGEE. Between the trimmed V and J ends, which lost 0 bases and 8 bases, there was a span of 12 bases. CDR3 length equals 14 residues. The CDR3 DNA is TGTGCCAGCAGCGTAGAACCAAGGGCCGATGAGCAGTTCTTC. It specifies CASSVEPRADEQFF.

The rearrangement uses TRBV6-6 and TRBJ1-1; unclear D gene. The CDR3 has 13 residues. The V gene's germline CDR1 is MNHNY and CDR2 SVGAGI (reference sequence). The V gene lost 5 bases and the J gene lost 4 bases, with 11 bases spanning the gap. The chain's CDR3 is CASSASLGTEAFF. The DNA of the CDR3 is TGTGCCAGCAGTGCGTCGCTGGGCACTGAAGCTTTCTTT.

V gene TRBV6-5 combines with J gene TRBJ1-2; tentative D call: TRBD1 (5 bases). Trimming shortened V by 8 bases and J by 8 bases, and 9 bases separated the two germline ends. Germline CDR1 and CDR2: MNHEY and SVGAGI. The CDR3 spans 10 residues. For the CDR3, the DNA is TGTGCCAGCGGGACTTCGGGCTACACCTTC. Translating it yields CASGTSGYTF.

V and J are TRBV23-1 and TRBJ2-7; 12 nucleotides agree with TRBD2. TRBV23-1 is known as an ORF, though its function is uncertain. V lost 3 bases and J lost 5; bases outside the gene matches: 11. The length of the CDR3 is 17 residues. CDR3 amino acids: CASSHSLAGGPPDEQYF. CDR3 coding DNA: TGCGCCAGCAGTCACTCACTAGCGGGAGGTCCCCCGGACGAGCAGTACTTC.

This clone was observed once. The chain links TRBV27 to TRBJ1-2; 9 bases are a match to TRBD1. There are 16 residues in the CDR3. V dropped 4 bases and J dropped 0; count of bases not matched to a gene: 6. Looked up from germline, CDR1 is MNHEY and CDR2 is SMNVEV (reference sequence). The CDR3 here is CASSSGTGRANYGYTF. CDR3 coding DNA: TGTGCCAGCAGTTCGGGGACAGGGCGAGCTAACTATGGCTACACCTTC.

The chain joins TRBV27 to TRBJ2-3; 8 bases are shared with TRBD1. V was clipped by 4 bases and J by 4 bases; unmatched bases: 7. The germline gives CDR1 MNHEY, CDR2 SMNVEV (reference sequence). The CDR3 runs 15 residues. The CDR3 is CASSSGQVSADTQYF. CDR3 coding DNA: TGTGCCAGCAGTTCGGGACAGGTGTCGGCAGATACGCAGTATTTT.

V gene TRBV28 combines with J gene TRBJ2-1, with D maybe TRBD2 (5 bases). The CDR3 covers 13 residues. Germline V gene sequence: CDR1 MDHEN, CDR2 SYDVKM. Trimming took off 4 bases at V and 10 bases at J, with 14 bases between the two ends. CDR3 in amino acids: CASSSVREREQFF. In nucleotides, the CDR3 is TGTGCCAGCAGTTCCGTGAGGGAGCGGGAGCAGTTCTTC.